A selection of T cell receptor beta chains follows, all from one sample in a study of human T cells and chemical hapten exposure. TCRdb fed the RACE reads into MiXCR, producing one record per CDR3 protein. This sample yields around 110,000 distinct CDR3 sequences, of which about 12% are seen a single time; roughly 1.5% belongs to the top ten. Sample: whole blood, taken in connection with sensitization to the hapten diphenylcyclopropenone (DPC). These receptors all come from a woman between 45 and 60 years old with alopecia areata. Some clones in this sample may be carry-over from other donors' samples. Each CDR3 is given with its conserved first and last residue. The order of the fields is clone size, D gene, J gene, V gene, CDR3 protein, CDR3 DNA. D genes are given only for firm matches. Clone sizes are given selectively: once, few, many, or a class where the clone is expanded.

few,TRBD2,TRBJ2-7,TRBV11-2,CASSSAGTSVYEQYF,TGTGCCAGCAGCTCAGCCGGGACTAGCGTTTACGAGCAGTACTTC
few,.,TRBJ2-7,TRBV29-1,CSVVSGDTYEQYF,TGCAGCGTTGTGTCAGGGGACACCTACGAGCAGTACTTC
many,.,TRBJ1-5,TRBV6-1,CASSEARIIRGNQPQHF,TGTGCCAGCAGTGAAGCGCGGATAATTAGGGGTAATCAGCCCCAGCATTTT
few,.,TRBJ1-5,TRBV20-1,CSAPIRGGISNQPQHF,TGCAGTGCCCCTATCCGGGGGGGAATAAGCAATCAGCCCCAGCATTTT
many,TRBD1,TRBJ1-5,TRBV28,CASSLPGTGGGQPQHF,TGTGCCAGCAGTCTTCCCGGGACAGGGGGGGGTCAGCCCCAGCATTTT
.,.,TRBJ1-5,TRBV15,CATDFSERVGNQPQHF,TGTGCCACCGATTTTTCGGAGAGGGTAGGCAATCAGCCCCAGCATTTT
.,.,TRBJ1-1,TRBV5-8,CASNPNGLGTEAFF,TGTGCCAGCAACCCCAATGGACTCGGCACTGAAGCTTTCTTT
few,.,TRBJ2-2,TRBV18,CASSPRDGLNTGELFF,TGTGCCAGCTCACCACGTGACGGACTGAACACCGGGGAGCTGTTTTTT
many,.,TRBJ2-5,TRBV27,CASSLNSVQETQYF,TGTGCCAGCAGTTTAAATAGCGTTCAAGAGACCCAGTACTTC
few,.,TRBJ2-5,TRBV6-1,CASSERGRPEGTQYF,TGTGCCAGCAGTGAAAGAGGCAGACCCGAGGGGACCCAGTACTTC
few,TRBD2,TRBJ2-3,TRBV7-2,CASILHLAGGPRGTDTQYF,TGTGCCAGCATCCTCCACCTAGCGGGGGGGCCGCGGGGCACAGATACGCAGTATTTT
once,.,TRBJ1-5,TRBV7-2,CASSPNGGNNQPQHF,TGTGCCAGCAGCCCAAATGGGGGTAACAATCAGCCCCAGCATTTT
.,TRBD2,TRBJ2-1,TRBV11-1,CASSLGIEREYRNEQFF,TGTGCCAGCAGCTTAGGGATCGAGCGGGAGTATAGAAATGAGCAGTTCTTC
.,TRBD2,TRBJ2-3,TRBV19,CASSTLAGAVDTQYF,TGTGCCAGTAGTACCTTAGCGGGCGCGGTGGATACGCAGTATTTT